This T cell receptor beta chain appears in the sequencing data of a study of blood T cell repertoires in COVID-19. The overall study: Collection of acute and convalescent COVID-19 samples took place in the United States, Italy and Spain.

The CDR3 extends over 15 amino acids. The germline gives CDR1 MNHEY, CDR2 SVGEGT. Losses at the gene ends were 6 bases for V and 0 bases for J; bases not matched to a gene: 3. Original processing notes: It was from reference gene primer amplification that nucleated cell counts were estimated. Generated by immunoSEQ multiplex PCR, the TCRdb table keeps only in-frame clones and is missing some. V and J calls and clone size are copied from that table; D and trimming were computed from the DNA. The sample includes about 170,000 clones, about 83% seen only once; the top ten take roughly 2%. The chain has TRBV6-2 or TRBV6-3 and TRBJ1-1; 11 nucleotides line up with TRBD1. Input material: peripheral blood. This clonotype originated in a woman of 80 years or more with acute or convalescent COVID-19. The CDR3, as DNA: TGTGCCAGCAGCCTGGACAGGGGGCTGAACACTGAAGCTTTCTTT. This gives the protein CASSLDRGLNTEAFF.